This passage covers 30 T cell receptor beta chains from one sample sequenced in a study of CD8+ T cells in alopecia areata. Sequencing templates came from extracted RNA that was reverse transcribed into cDNA. The protocol was immunoSEQ multiplex PCR, while the TCRdb copy is restricted to in-frame clones and leaves out a portion. The sample includes approximately 190,000 clones, roughly 64% of them seen just once. The treatment was: oral pan-JAK inhibitor, 5-10 mg twice daily. Source: CD4+ T cells sorted from blood, taken at week 24, from a patient treated with tofacitinib. These receptors were obtained from a human donor with alopecia areata.

This clone was seen more than once but under ten times. The sample has other DNA sequences that encode this CDR3 too. V is TRBV9 and J is TRBJ1-2, with 9 bases aligning to TRBD1. Per germline, CDR1 SGDLS and CDR2 YYNGEE. The V gene end was trimmed by 0 bases and the J gene end by 2 bases; junction bases not matched to a gene: 2. CDR3 size: 15 residues. The CDR3, as DNA: TGTGCCAGCAGCGTAGGACAGGGGGGGAACTATGGCTACACCTTC. This encodes CASSVGQGGNYGYTF.

CDR3 in DNA: TGCAGCGTTGACCTGGGCAGGAGCTCCTACGAGCAGTACTTC. It codes for CSVDLGRSSYEQYF. The chain couples TRBV29-1 to TRBJ2-7; no clear D. The V end was cut by 3 bases, the J end by 0 bases, with 12 bases between. Germline V gives CDR1 SQVTM, CDR2 ANQGSEA. This CDR3 has 14 residues.

The J gene is TRBJ2-4, the V gene TRBV5-1, with unresolved D. CDR1 SGHRS and CDR2 YFSETQ come from the germline V gene. This CDR3 is built from 14 residues. The V gene lost 3 bases and the J gene lost 8 bases, with 15 bases spanning the gap. This CDR3 reads CASSSQYKVDIQYF. The CDR3 DNA sequence: TGCGCCAGCAGCTCCCAGTATAAGGTGGACATTCAGTACTTC.

The gene calls are TRBV2 and TRBJ2-7; TRBD2 matches 8 bases. Germline values: CDR1 SNHLY, CDR2 FYNNEI. Trimming at V came to 5 bases and at J to 0 bases, leaving 6 bases not matched to a gene. This CDR3 region has 15 residues. CDR3: CASSWTSRSSYEQYF. The DNA of the CDR3 is TGTGCCAGCAGTTGGACTAGCCGAAGCTCCTACGAGCAGTACTTC.

A single count supports this clone. The chain is built from TRBV5-1 and TRBJ2-7; TRBD1 matches 8 bases. Germline CDR1 and CDR2: SGHRS and YFSETQ. The CDR3 has 14 residues. Trimming at V came to 5 bases and at J to 1 base, leaving 5 bases not matched to a gene. The DNA for the CDR3 is TGCGCCAGCAGGCTAGACAGGGGTTCCTACGAGCAGTACTTC. It translates to CASRLDRGSYEQYF. Full variable domain (remainder filled in from reference TRBV5-1 and TRBJ2-7): KAGVTQTPRYLIKTRGQQVTLSCSPISGHRSVSWYQQTPGQGLQFLFEYFSETQRNKGNFPGRFSGRQFSNSRSEMNVSTLELGDSALYLCASRLDRGSYEQYFGPGTRLTVT.

The rearrangement uses TRBV2 and TRBJ2-3; D is uncertain. CDR1 is SNHLY, CDR2 FYNNEI, per germline. V was clipped by 8 bases and J by 6 bases, with 9 bases between them. The CDR3 extends over 11 amino acids. As DNA, the CDR3 is TGTGCCAGCCGGCAGTCGGATACGCAGTATTTT. Amino acids: CASRQSDTQYF.

The chain joins TRBV30 to TRBJ2-5; the match to TRBD2 covers 10 bases. V lost 4 bases, J lost 5 bases, and 7 bases stayed unmatched. The CDR3 has 14 amino acids. Germline assignment: CDR1 GTSNPN and CDR2 SVGIG (reference sequence). CDR3 DNA: TGTGCCTGGATAAGCGGGAGGGCCCAGGAGACCCAGTACTTC. Translation gives CAWISGRAQETQYF.

This clone was found a few times. The chain links TRBV29-1 to TRBJ1-1, with D perhaps matching TRBD1 (6 bases). V lost 3 bases and J 2 bases, leaving 10 bases between the germline ends. The CDR3 covers 13 residues. Germline lookup yields CDR1 SQVTM and CDR2 ANQGSEA. The DNA of the CDR3 is TGCAGCGTTGATAGGGGGGGAAACACTGAAGCTTTCTTT. Translating gives CSVDRGGNTEAFF.

The chain links TRBV5-1 to TRBJ1-2; maybe TRBD1 (6 bases). Deletions cut 2 bases from V and 0 bases from J, with 14 bases between. This CDR3 has 16 residues. Germline V gene lookup returns CDR1 SGHRS and CDR2 YFSETQ. The CDR3 region is CASSFGGSQANYGYTF. The CDR3 DNA reads as TGCGCCAGCAGCTTTGGGGGCAGCCAAGCTAACTATGGCTACACCTTC.

This clone has only one observation. The rearrangement links TRBV30 to TRBJ2-7, with D tentatively TRBD1 (5 bases). The germline V and J ends were trimmed by 2 bases and 4 bases, with 9 bases remaining between them. The CDR3 length is 12 residues. CDR1 and CDR2 from the germline V gene are GTSNPN and SVGIG (reference sequence). The CDR3 bases are TGTGCCTGGAGTAAGGCAGGGTACGAGCAGTACTTC. Protein product: CAWSKAGYEQYF.

The V call is TRBV30, the J call TRBJ1-1; D is uncertain. The CDR3 runs to 13 residues. Per germline, CDR1 GTSNPN and CDR2 SVGIG (reference sequence). Trimming shortened V by 2 bases and J by 5 bases, and 12 bases separated the two germline ends. The CDR3 loop is CAWSRLLGTEAFF. The CDR3 region has the DNA TGTGCCTGGAGTAGGCTCTTAGGAACTGAAGCTTTCTTT.

V gene TRBV29-1 combines with J gene TRBJ2-1; D call uncertain. V lost 0 bases and J lost 4, with 7 bases in between. CDR1 and CDR2 from the germline V gene are SQVTM and ANQGSEA. This CDR3 is built from 13 residues. Here the CDR3 DNA reads TGCAGCGTTGAAGAGGACGGGTACAATGAGCAGTTCTTC. Encoded protein: CSVEEDGYNEQFF.

This clone came up a few times. J is TRBJ2-1 and V is TRBV2; D is undetermined. Germline V gene sequence: CDR1 SNHLY, CDR2 FYNNEI. V gave up 5 bases and J gave up 0 bases, with 11 bases separating them. CDR3 size: 15 residues. CDR3 region: CASSFGLSSYNEQFF. Written as DNA, the CDR3 is TGTGCCAGCAGTTTTGGGCTTAGCTCCTACAATGAGCAGTTCTTC.

This chain connects TRBV7-2 to TRBJ1-1, with unresolved D. The germline CDR1 and CDR2 sequences are SGHTA and FQGNSA. This CDR3 has 14 amino acids. V lost 3 bases and J 4 bases, leaving 12 bases between the germline ends. CDR3 DNA: TGTGCCAGCAGCTTGCCGGGTAGAGGCACTGAAGCTTTCTTT. Protein product: CASSLPGRGTEAFF.

The V gene is TRBV27, the J gene TRBJ2-4; no clear D gene. Germline-derived CDR1 and CDR2 are MNHEY and SMNVEV (reference sequence). This CDR3 region has 16 residues. Trimming removed 0 bases from V and 0 bases from J, with 9 bases in between. For the CDR3, the DNA is TGTGCCAGCAGTTTATCCGTCAGCCTAGCCAAAAACATTCAGTACTTC. Translating gives CASSLSVSLAKNIQYF.

The chain joins TRBV7-2 to TRBJ2-5; TRBD2 is a possible D gene (7 bases). The V gene lost 8 bases and the J gene lost 5 bases, with 21 bases spanning the gap. CDR1 and CDR2 from the germline V gene are SGHTA and FQGNSA. The CDR3 extends over 15 amino acids. CDR3 sequence (DNA): TGTGCCAGCTTGAAATCGGGGGGCGTTTTGGAGACCCAGTACTTC. Amino acids: CASLKSGGVLETQYF. Using reference TRBV7-2 and TRBJ2-5 for the parts outside the CDR3, the full variable domain is GAGVSQSPSNKVTEKGKDVELRCDPISGHTALYWYRQSLGQGLEFLIYFQGNSAPDKSGLPSDRFSAERTGGSVSTLTIQRTQQEDSAVYLCASLKSGGVLETQYFGPGTRLLVL.

The V gene is TRBV20-1, the J gene TRBJ2-7; D is perhaps TRBD2 (6 bases). The CDR3 consists of 11 residues. Germline values: CDR1 DFQATT, CDR2 SNEGSKA (reference sequence). For the CDR3, the DNA is TGCAGCCACGGGGGAAGGAGCGAGCAGTACTTC. Amino acid sequence: CSHGGRSEQYF.

This clone was seen a few times. This chain uses TRBV6-5 with TRBJ1-1; maybe TRBD1 (5 bases). CDR1 is MNHEY and CDR2 is SVGAGI in the germline V gene. Trimming pared 2 bases from V and 1 base from J, leaving 5 bases between. The CDR3 totals 13 residues. CDR3 in DNA: TGTGCCAGCAGTTACACAGGGAACACTGAAGCTTTCTTT. This gives the protein CASSYTGNTEAFF.

The chain uses TRBV5-4 and TRBJ2-1; 8 bases align to TRBD2. The CDR3 sequence is 14 residues long. Germline V gives CDR1 SGHNT, CDR2 YYREEE (reference sequence). J gave up 7 bases and V 2 bases, and 5 bases lay outside the gene matches. CDR3 DNA sequence: TGTGCCAGCAGCTTCGTCACTAGCGGAAATGAGCAGTTCTTC. It specifies CASSFVTSGNEQFF.

J is TRBJ2-5 and V is TRBV11-2; maybe TRBD2 (6 bases). Trimming removed 5 bases at V and 2 bases at J, with 15 bases between. The CDR3 loop spans 15 amino acids. Germline V gene data show CDR1 as SGHAT and CDR2 as FQNNGV. CDR3 nucleotides: TGTGCCAGCAGCCACCGGCGGGCGGGACAAGAGACCCAGTACTTC. Protein sequence: CASSHRRAGQETQYF.

The chain recombines TRBV29-1 with TRBJ1-1; D might be TRBD1 (6 bases). Trimming left V 1 base short and J 4 bases short, with 13 bases between. Germline V gene data show CDR1 as SQVTM and CDR2 as ANQGSEA. CDR3 length: 14 amino acids. The CDR3 here is CSVEGQASGTEAFF. CDR3 in DNA: TGCAGCGTTGAAGGACAGGCCTCGGGCACTGAAGCTTTCTTT.

The rearrangement uses TRBV29-1 and TRBJ1-2; D is uncertain. The CDR3 has 14 amino acids. CDR1 is SQVTM, CDR2 ANQGSEA, per germline. The ends were cut back, 0 bases at V and 5 bases at J, with 13 bases in the middle. The CDR3 loop reads CSVEDREGPYGYTF. The CDR3 DNA reads as TGCAGCGTTGAAGATCGTGAGGGCCCTTATGGCTACACCTTC.

This clone has only a few counts. The V gene is TRBV4-1, the J gene TRBJ2-1; perhaps TRBD2 as D (5 bases). V lost 0 bases and J lost 5, with 14 bases in between. Germline V CDR1 and CDR2: MGHRA, YSYEKL. The CDR3 contains 16 residues. The CDR3 DNA reads TGCGCCAGCAGCCAAGATCCGGCTAGCACACACAATGAGCAGTTCTTC. It yields the protein CASSQDPASTHNEQFF.

This clone was observed a handful of times. The chain has TRBV7-9 and TRBJ2-1, with TRBD2 matching over 8 bases. The V gene's germline CDR1 is SEHNR and CDR2 FQNEAQ (reference sequence). V trimming: 5 bases; J trimming: 7 bases; junction bases outside the gene matches: 7. The CDR3 sequence is 14 residues long. CDR3 DNA sequence: TGTGCCAGCAGCCTCTCTAGCGGGTATAATGAGCAGTTCTTC. Its translation: CASSLSSGYNEQFF.

The chain combines TRBV9 with TRBJ2-7; D gene ambiguous. This CDR3 is 10 amino acids long. CDR1 and CDR2 from the germline V gene are SGDLS and YYNGEE. The CDR3 DNA reads TGTGCCAGCAACAATAGAGGAGTGTACGTA. This codes for CASNNRGVYV.

This chain connects TRBV9 to TRBJ1-2, with 7 bases aligning to TRBD1. The CDR3 is made up of 16 amino acids. After removal of 0 bases from V and 3 bases from J, the junction contained 8 bases not matched to a gene. The germline gives CDR1 SGDLS, CDR2 YYNGEE. DNA for the CDR3: TGTGCCAGCAGCGTAGGGGCAGGGGGGATCTACTATGGCTACACCTTC. Translation: CASSVGAGGIYYGYTF.

V is TRBV5-1 and J is TRBJ2-2, with D unclear. Deletions cut 0 bases from V and 4 bases from J, with 10 bases between. The germline CDR1 and CDR2 sequences are SGHRS and YFSETQ. There are 15 residues in the CDR3. In DNA form, the CDR3 reads TGCGCCAGCAGCTTGGATGGACGGACCACCGGGGAGCTGTTTTTT. As protein: CASSLDGRTTGELFF.

The chain combines TRBV30 with TRBJ2-5; no clear D gene. V dropped 3 bases and J dropped 9 bases, with 11 bases sitting between them. The germline gives CDR1 GTSNPN, CDR2 SVGIG (reference sequence). CDR3 length: 11 amino acids. The CDR3 loop reads CAWSAPVAQYF. For the CDR3, the DNA is TGTGCCTGGAGCGCCCCTGTAGCCCAGTACTTC.

This clone showed up just a few times. This chain uses TRBV30 with TRBJ1-5; D gene ambiguous. The CDR3 totals 13 residues. V lost 0 bases to trimming and J lost 5 bases, with 8 bases between them. CDR1 and CDR2 from the germline V gene are GTSNPN and SVGIG (reference sequence). The CDR3 sequence is CAWSVSGDQPQHF. The CDR3 nucleotides are TGTGCCTGGAGTGTAAGTGGAGATCAGCCCCAGCATTTT.

The chain joins TRBV4-3 to TRBJ2-7; the match to TRBD2 covers 9 bases. The J segment lost 2 bases and the V segment lost 1 base, leaving 9 bases of the junction unmatched. Germline values: CDR1 LGHNA, CDR2 YSLEER. CDR3 size: 17 residues. CDR3 bases: TGCGCCAGCAGCCAAGCACTGGGACTAGCCTCACCCTACGAGCAGTACTTC. Its protein product is CASSQALGLASPYEQYF.